A selection of T cell receptor beta chains follows, all from one sample in a study of blood T cell repertoires in COVID-19. Sequenced by immunoSEQ multiplex PCR; TCRdb stores in-frame clones only, minus some. This sample yields 60,000 or so clones, of which 78% are seen a single time; approximately 4.9% belongs to the top ten. The material sequenced was peripheral blood. These receptors were collected from a human donor in a cohort sampled during active COVID-19. Each CDR3 is given with its conserved first and last residue. Rows may omit the clone size; those that give it use once, few, many or a size class.

>TRBJ2-3|.|TRBV15
CATSPISADTQYF
>TRBJ1-2|.|TRBV19
CASSMNRGIGSYTF
>TRBJ1-4|.|TRBV6-6
CASTLKSREKLFF
>TRBJ1-5|.|TRBV6-2/TRBV6-3
CASSPRGRFTNSNQPQHF
>TRBJ2-7|.|TRBV6-5
CASSYSPDRAYEQYF
>TRBJ2-7|.|TRBV5-1
CASSAELARVSRGQYF
>TRBJ1-4|.|TRBV5-8
CASSRGQPLMKKVFF
>TRBJ1-5|few|TRBV4-1
CASSIGDRGLRNQPQHF
>TRBJ1-3|once|TRBV4-2
CASSPHNVRTGKVPEIYF
>TRBJ1-3|.|TRBV7-2
CASSPGGGNTIYF
>TRBJ2-7|.|TRBV18
CASSPDHLKASGSYEQYF
>TRBJ2-7|.|TRBV27
CASSPDPGQTTNEQYF
>TRBJ2-7|once|TRBV28
CASSPHAGGQKYEQYF
>TRBJ2-7|.|TRBV11-3
CASSLQGQGHHEQYF
>TRBJ1-2|.|TRBV27
CASSLTGDYGYTF
>TRBJ2-7|.|TRBV28
CASSPRNRGSYEQYF
>TRBJ1-5|.|TRBV19
CASSLGGGYQPQHF
>TRBJ2-7|once|TRBV5-6
CASSLDFTYEQYF
>TRBJ2-7|.|TRBV12-3/TRBV12-4
CASSLREAYEQYF
>TRBJ1-5|few|TRBV2
CASRGQGRYGQPQHF
>TRBJ2-7|.|TRBV27
CASSSPGRGGYEQYF
>TRBJ1-5|.|TRBV15
CATSRDRVLYQPQHF
>TRBJ2-7|.|TRBV11-2
CASSLGTGGLLYEQYF
>TRBJ2-7|.|TRBV3-1/TRBV3-2
CASSQDWTGPYEQYF
>TRBJ1-2|once|TRBV7-9
CASSFWDRKEGYTF
>TRBJ1-4|.|TRBV19
CASSKARASSEKLFF
>TRBJ2-3|.|TRBV4-1
CASSQEPLLTGGLDTQYF
>TRBJ1-2|.|TRBV12-3/TRBV12-4
CASRGRGEHGYTF